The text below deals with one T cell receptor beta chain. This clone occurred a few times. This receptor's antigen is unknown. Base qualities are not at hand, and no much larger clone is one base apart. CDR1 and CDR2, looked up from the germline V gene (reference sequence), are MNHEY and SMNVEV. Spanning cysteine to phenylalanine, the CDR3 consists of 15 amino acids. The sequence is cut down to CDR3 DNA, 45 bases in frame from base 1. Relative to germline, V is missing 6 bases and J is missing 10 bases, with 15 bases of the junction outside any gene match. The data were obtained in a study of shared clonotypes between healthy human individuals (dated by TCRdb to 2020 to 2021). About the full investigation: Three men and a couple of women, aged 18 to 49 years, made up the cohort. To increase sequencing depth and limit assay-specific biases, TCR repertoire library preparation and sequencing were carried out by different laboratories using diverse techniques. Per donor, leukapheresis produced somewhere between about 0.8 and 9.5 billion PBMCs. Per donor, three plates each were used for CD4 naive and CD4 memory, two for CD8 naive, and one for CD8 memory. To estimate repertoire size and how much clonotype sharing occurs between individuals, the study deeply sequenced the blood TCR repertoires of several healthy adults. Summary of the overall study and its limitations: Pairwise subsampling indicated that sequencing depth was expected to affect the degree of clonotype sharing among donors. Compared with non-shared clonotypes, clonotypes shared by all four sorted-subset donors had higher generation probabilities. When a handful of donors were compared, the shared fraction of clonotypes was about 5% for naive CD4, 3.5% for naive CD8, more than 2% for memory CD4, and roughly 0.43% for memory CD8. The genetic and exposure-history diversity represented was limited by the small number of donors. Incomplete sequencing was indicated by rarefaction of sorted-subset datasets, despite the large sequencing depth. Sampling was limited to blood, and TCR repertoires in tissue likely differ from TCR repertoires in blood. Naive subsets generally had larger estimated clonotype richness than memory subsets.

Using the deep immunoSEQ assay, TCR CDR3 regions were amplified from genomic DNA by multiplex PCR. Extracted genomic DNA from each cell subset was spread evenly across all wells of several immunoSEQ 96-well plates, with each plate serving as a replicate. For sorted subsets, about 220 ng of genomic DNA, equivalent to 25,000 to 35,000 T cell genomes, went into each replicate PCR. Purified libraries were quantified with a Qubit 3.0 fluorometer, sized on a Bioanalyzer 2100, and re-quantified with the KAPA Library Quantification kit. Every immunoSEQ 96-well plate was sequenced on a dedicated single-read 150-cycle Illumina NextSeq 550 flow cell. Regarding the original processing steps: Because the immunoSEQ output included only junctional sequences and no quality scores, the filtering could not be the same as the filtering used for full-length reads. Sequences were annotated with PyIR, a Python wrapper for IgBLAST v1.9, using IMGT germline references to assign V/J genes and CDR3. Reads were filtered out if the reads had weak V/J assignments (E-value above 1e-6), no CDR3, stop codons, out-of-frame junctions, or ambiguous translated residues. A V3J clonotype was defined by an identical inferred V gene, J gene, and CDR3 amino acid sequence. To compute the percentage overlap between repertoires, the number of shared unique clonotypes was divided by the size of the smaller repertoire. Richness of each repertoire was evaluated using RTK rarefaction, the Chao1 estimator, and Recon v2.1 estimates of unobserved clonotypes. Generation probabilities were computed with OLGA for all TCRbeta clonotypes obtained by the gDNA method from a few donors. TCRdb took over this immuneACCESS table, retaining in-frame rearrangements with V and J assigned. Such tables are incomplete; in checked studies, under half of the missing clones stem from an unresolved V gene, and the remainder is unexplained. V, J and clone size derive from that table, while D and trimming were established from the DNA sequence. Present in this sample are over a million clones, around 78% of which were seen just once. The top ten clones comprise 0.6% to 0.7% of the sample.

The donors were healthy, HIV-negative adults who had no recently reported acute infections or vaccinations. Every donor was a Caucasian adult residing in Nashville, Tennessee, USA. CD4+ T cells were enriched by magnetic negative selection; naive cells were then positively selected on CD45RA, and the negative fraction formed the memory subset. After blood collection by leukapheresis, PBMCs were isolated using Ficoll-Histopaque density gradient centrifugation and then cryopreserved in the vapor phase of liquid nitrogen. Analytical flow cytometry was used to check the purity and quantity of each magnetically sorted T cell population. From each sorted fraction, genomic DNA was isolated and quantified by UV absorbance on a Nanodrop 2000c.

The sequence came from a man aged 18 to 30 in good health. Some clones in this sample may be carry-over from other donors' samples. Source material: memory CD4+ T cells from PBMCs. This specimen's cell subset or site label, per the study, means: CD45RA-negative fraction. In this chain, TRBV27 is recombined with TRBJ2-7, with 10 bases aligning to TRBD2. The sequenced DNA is TGTGCCAGCAGCCTATCGGGTGGTAGCGGGAGGCATCAGTACTTC. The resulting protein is CASSLSGGSGRHQYF.